This TCR beta chain emerged from a study of T-cell reconstitution after alpha-beta-depleted transplantation in children (dated by TCRdb to about 2016). Background for the entire study: T-cell immune reconstitution after TCRalphabeta/CD19-depleted allogeneic hematopoietic cell transplantation in children was quantitatively tracked in the study by means of TCR repertoire profiling. Study-wide findings and limitations: The apparently early recovery of alphabetaT-cell counts about two months after transplant reportedly depended on only several hundred rapidly expanded clones that came from non-depleted graft cells. In some patients, the high TCRbeta diversity seen at day 60 was put down to recipient T cells and intrathymic progenitors that had survived conditioning. Over the following months the frequencies of hyperexpanded clones went down, and after one year T-cell counts and TCRbeta diversity were mostly credited to newly produced T cells.

The library was obtained by PCR. Sequencing relied on an Illumina HiSeq 2500. TCR library preparation used molecular barcoding, with unique molecular identifiers applied to normalize quantification of the TCRbeta repertoire. TCRdb redid the processing of the public reads, applying fastp at Q25 and MiXCR, and retained in-frame beta chains. Rows merge per CDR3 protein into single entries with the most common DNA and genes. This sample lists a few hundred thousand distinct CDR3 sequences; roughly 24% were detected once. About 2.8% of the sample goes to the ten largest clones. The CDR3 spans 15 residues, from the cysteine through the phenylalanine. Only the CDR3 region is kept as DNA, spanning 45 bases read in frame from base 1. V was cut back by 6 bases and J by 0 bases, leaving a gap of 17 bases between them. CDR1 and CDR2 were assigned from the germline V gene (reference sequence) as DFQATT and SNEGSKA.

In regard to this clonotype: Its antigen is unknown. There are no base qualities to consult, and no much larger clone falls within one base.

Explained via the paper, the treatment or condition label denotes: allogeneic hematopoietic cell transplantation with graft depleted of TCRalphabeta T cells and CD19 B cells. Transplant recipients were children who received TCRalphabeta/CD19-depleted allogeneic hematopoietic cell grafts. The chain is made from TRBV20-1 and TRBJ2-5, with no reliable assignment of the D segment. The input for sequencing was PBMCs, taken before TCRalphabeta/CD19-depleted stem cell transplant. This receptor was obtained from a girl aged 2 to 10 with Fanconi anemia, due to receive a stem cell transplant. This receptor has the CDR3 CSALTKGRYQETQYF. Here is the DNA: TGCAGTGCCCTTACGAAGGGCAGGTACCAAGAGACCCAGTACTTC.